This T cell receptor (beta chain) was identified during a study of quantifying T cell responses using KT2 cells. Overall study: RNA was reverse transcribed with TCR alpha and beta constant-region primers.

An oligo carrying a UMI was ligated to the cDNA 3' end. First-round PCR used about 4 cycles and beta primers RC1.1 and RC1.2 covering TRBC1 and TRBC2. From the UMI-ligation and nested PCR reads, TCRdb called clonotypes with MiXCR, one entry per CDR3 protein. The sample consists of more than 55,000 distinct CDR3 sequences, around an eighth of them appearing once. The CDR3 consists of 14 residues. Germline trimming cut 5 bases from V and 5 bases from J; bases unmatched to any gene: 8. This clonotype was recorded many times. J is TRBJ2-7 and V is TRBV12-3 or TRBV12-4, with 8 nucleotides matching TRBD2. The sequenced sample consisted of PBMCs spiked with cells of the T cell clone KT2. The clonotype was recovered from a human donor. This chain's CDR3 is CASSPGGSRNEQYF. The CDR3 DNA reads as TGTGCCAGCAGTCCGGGGGGGAGTCGGAACGAGCAGTACTTC.